The next 24 T cell receptor beta chains were all read from a single sample in a study of blood T cell repertoires in COVID-19 (dated by TCRdb to about 2020). Library generation was performed with the immunoSEQ multiplex PCR assay. TCRdb re-hosts the immuneACCESS table, in-frame sequences only. Its copies lack some clones; in the studies checked, an unresolved V gene accounts for under half of them, and the cause for the rest is not known. For this sample there are around 300,000 clones; 90% appear just once. The ten largest clones capture approximately 4% of the sample. The specimen sequenced was PBMCs or T cells enriched from blood (not recorded which). The origin of the receptors is a woman under 30 with acute COVID-19.

This sequence joins TRBV28 and TRBJ2-7, with 7 bases that match TRBD1. The germline gives CDR1 MDHEN, CDR2 SYDVKM. With 6 bases clipped from V and 6 bases from J, the junction kept 8 bases outside the gene matches. CDR3 length equals 13 residues. The CDR3 region is CASRTTGDGEQYF. CDR3 nucleotide sequence: TGTGCCAGCAGGACTACAGGGGACGGCGAGCAGTACTTC.

The genes are TRBV3-1 (or the pseudogene TRBV3-2) and TRBJ1-2; D is unclear. The CDR3 is made up of 13 amino acids. CDR1 is LGHDT and CDR2 is YNNKEL in the germline V gene (reference sequence). Trimming removed 3 bases from V and 3 bases from J, with 8 bases in between. In DNA form, the CDR3 reads TGTGCCAGCAGCCACGGAGCTGACTATGGCTACACCTTC. Amino acid sequence: CASSHGADYGYTF.

The V and J genes are TRBV21-1 and TRBJ1-2; the table's D gene call, TRBD1, was not cross checked with the DNA. TRBV21-1 is recorded as a pseudogene. This CDR3 contains 21 residues. CDR3 region: CASSNTGTGGPGPQSADGYTF. The CDR3, as DNA: TGTGCCAGCAGCAATACCGGGACAGGGGGCCCGGGGCCCCAATCCGCCGATGGCTACACCTTC.

This clone was observed once. The rearrangement links TRBV11-1 to TRBJ1-1; no definite D call. V lost 7 bases to trimming and J lost 4 bases, with 19 bases between them. From germline, CDR1 is SGHAT and CDR2 FQDESV (reference sequence). The CDR3 is 15 residues long. CDR3 bases: TGTGCCAGCACCCTAAGGAGGAGTGCAGCCACTGAAGCTTTCTTT. It yields the protein CASTLRRSAATEAFF.

J is TRBJ1-5 and V is TRBV12-5; D uncertain. V was shortened by 0 bases and J by 0 bases, with 12 bases between the two germline ends. The CDR3 covers 17 residues. Per the germline V gene, CDR1 is LGHNT and CDR2 is FRNRAP. The CDR3 nucleotides read TGTGCTAGTGGTTTGGTACTCGAGAGGGCTAGCAATCAGCCCCAGCATTTT. Its translation is CASGLVLERASNQPQHF.

This clone was observed a few times. The genes are TRBV24-1 and TRBJ1-1; 7 positions match TRBD1. Germline assignment: CDR1 KGHDR and CDR2 SFDVKD. Trimming took 6 bases from V and 12 from J; bases not matched to a gene: 12. CDR3 length equals 13 residues. The CDR3 sequence: CATSSFQGDRSFF. Written as DNA, the CDR3 is TGTGCCACCAGTTCCTTTCAAGGGGACAGATCTTTCTTT.

The V call is TRBV18, the J call TRBJ1-2; TRBD1 agrees at 8 bases. V trimming: 5 bases; J trimming: 3 bases; junction bases outside the gene matches: 8. This CDR3 region has 15 residues. The germline CDR1 and CDR2 sequences are KGHSH and LQKENI. Here the CDR3 DNA reads TGTGCCAGCTCATACGGACAGGGATTTGACTATGGCTACACCTTC. Its translation is CASSYGQGFDYGYTF.

The chain recombines TRBV19 with TRBJ1-2; 9 bases agree with TRBD1. The CDR3 has 15 amino acids. V gave up 4 bases and J gave up 3 bases; unmatched junction bases: 6. Per the germline V gene, CDR1 is LNHDA and CDR2 is SQIVND (reference sequence). CDR3 bases: TGTGCCAGTAGTAGGGGACAGGGCGGGCACTATGGCTACACCTTC. This sequence encodes CASSRGQGGHYGYTF.

The chain couples TRBV11-2 to TRBJ1-6; no reliable D call. CDR3 length: 13 residues. CDR1 is SGHAT, CDR2 FQNNGV, per germline. Deletions cut 5 bases from V and 6 bases from J, with 8 bases between. CDR3 DNA: TGTGCCAGCAGCGCAGGACTTAATTCACCCCTCCACTTT. Residues: CASSAGLNSPLHF.

This sequence joins TRBV9 and TRBJ2-7; the D gene is possibly TRBD2 (5 bases). Deletions cut 4 bases from V and 1 base from J, with 15 bases between. This CDR3 comprises 15 residues. CDR1 SGDLS and CDR2 YYNGEE come from the germline V gene. The DNA for the CDR3 is TGTGCCAGCAGCTCTTCTTCGGGATATTCCTACGAGCAGTACTTC. This codes for CASSSSSGYSYEQYF.

The chain has TRBV5-6 and TRBJ1-1; TRBD1 matches at 7 bases. The V gene's germline CDR1 is SGHDT and CDR2 YYEEEE. There are 15 residues in the CDR3. V dropped 5 bases and J dropped 2; count of bases not matched to a gene: 9. Here the CDR3 DNA reads TGTGCCAGCAGTGCGGGAGGGGGCCTAAACACTGAAGCTTTCTTT. Protein product: CASSAGGGLNTEAFF.

This chain uses TRBV11-3 with TRBJ1-4; D is perhaps TRBD1 (6 bases). CDR1 is SGHNT, CDR2 YENEEA, per germline. CDR3 size: 14 residues. V dropped 0 bases and J dropped 11 bases, with 13 bases sitting between them. The CDR3 nucleotides read TGTGCCAGCAGCTTAGATATGGGCACAGGGAAACTGTTTTTT. It is translated as CASSLDMGTGKLFF.

The CDR3 DNA reads TGTGCCAGCAGACAGACAGGGAATTACCCCTACAATGAGCAGTTCTTC. It yields the protein CASRQTGNYPYNEQFF. The chain carries TRBV28 and TRBJ2-1; 7 bases fit TRBD1. The ends lost 6 bases at V and 2 bases at J; junction bases unmatched: 10. This CDR3 comprises 16 residues. Per the germline V gene, CDR1 is MDHEN and CDR2 is SYDVKM.

The genes are TRBV9 and TRBJ2-3; TRBD2 agrees at 14 bases. After removal of 4 bases from V and 4 bases from J, the junction contained 5 bases not matched to a gene. CDR1 is SGDLS and CDR2 is YYNGEE in the germline V gene. The CDR3 is made up of 16 amino acids. As DNA, the CDR3 is TGTGCCAGCAGCTTTGGGACTAGCGGGAGTGCAGATACGCAGTATTTT. It is translated as CASSFGTSGSADTQYF.

V and J are TRBV19 and TRBJ1-5; tentatively, D is TRBD1 (6 bases). This CDR3 is built from 15 residues. V lost 1 base, J lost 4 bases, and 11 bases lay in between. CDR1 and CDR2 from the germline V gene are LNHDA and SQIVND (reference sequence). The CDR3 nucleotides read TGTGCCAGTAGTATAGTGGACAGACCAAATCAGCCCCAGCATTTT. Encoded protein: CASSIVDRPNQPQHF.

The rearrangement links TRBV28 to TRBJ2-7, with 10 bases aligning to TRBD2. The germline V gene has CDR1 MDHEN and CDR2 SYDVKM. Trimming took 3 bases from V and 10 from J; bases not matched to a gene: 6. This CDR3 comprises 13 residues. For the CDR3, the DNA is TGTGCCAGCAGTTTGGGACTAGCGCGGCCCCAGTACTTC. Residues: CASSLGLARPQYF.

The CDR3 is CAISEDGTSGRSDEQYF. In DNA form, the CDR3 reads TGTGCCATCAGTGAGGACGGGACTAGCGGGAGATCAGACGAGCAGTACTTC. The chain carries TRBV10-3 and TRBJ2-7; 14 bases line up with TRBD2. V shed 2 bases and J 5 bases; nucleotides not matched to a gene: 8. The CDR3 runs to 17 residues. Per the germline V gene, CDR1 is ENHRY and CDR2 is SYGVKD.

The genes are TRBV7-9 and TRBJ2-1, with D hard to call. The CDR3 totals 11 residues. Deletions cut 2 bases from V and 15 bases from J, with 11 bases between. Germline values: CDR1 SEHNR, CDR2 FQNEAQ (reference sequence). CDR3 residues: CASSLIALVFF. As DNA, the CDR3 is TGTGCCAGCAGCTTAATAGCCTTGGTGTTCTTC.

V is TRBV19 and J is TRBJ1-2; D possibly corresponds to TRBD1 (5 bases). Germline V gene lookup returns CDR1 LNHDA and CDR2 SQIVND (reference sequence). V was cut by 6 bases and J by 10 bases, with 18 bases left in between. This CDR3 is 13 amino acids long. CDR3 amino acids: CASSLGREKDYTF. As DNA, the CDR3 is TGTGCCAGTAGCCTGGGCAGGGAAAAAGACTACACCTTC.

Written as DNA, the CDR3 is TGTGCCAGCAGGATCGGGAGGGGCAATCAGCCCCAGCATTTT. Its translation: CASRIGRGNQPQHF. V is TRBV6-5 and J is TRBJ1-5, with D uncertain. Looked up from germline, CDR1 is MNHEY and CDR2 is SVGAGI. The CDR3 contains 14 residues. V shed 6 bases and J shed 2 bases, with 11 bases lying between them.

The V gene is TRBV9, the J gene TRBJ1-6, with TRBD1 as a possible D gene (5 bases). The V end lost 4 bases, the J end lost 9 bases, and 8 bases lay between the germline ends. Germline lookup yields CDR1 SGDLS and CDR2 YYNGEE. The CDR3 contains 12 residues. The CDR3 nucleotides are TGTGCCAGCAGCCCCCAGGGTTCACCCCTCCACTTT. Protein sequence: CASSPQGSPLHF.

The genes are TRBV7-9 and TRBJ1-6; 7 positions agree with TRBD1. The germline CDR1 and CDR2 sequences are SEHNR and FQNEAQ (reference sequence). The V segment lost 4 bases and the J segment 6 bases; nucleotides outside the gene matches: 6. The CDR3 runs to 15 residues. CDR3 sequence (DNA): TGTGCCAGCAGCTCACTCGGGACAGCTAATTCACCCCTCCACTTT. It yields the protein CASSSLGTANSPLHF. Together with reference TRBV7-9 and TRBJ1-6, the CDR3 gives the full variable domain: DTGVSQNPRHKITKRGQNVTFRCDPISEHNRLYWYRQTLGQGPEFLTYFQNEAQLEKSRLLSDRFSAERPKGSFSTLEIQRTEQGDSAMYLCASSSLGTANSPLHFGNGTRLTVT.

This clone was observed once. This rearrangement joins TRBV11-2 to TRBJ2-5; D not resolved. This CDR3 is built from 12 residues. Deletions cut 4 bases from V and 4 bases from J, with 7 bases between. Germline assignment: CDR1 SGHAT and CDR2 FQNNGV. CDR3 DNA: TGTGCCAGCAGCTACCAGGCAGAGACCCAGTACTTC. As protein: CASSYQAETQYF.

The chain is built from TRBV18 and TRBJ2-1; D not certain. The V gene lost 5 bases and the J gene lost 5 bases, with 13 bases spanning the gap. The length of the CDR3 is 14 residues. Per the germline V gene, CDR1 is KGHSH and CDR2 is LQKENI. The CDR3 sequence is CASSTSDGHNEQFF. The CDR3 coding sequence is TGTGCCAGCTCAACGAGCGACGGTCACAATGAGCAGTTCTTC. Full variable domain (missing parts from reference TRBV18 and TRBJ2-1): NAGVMQNPRHLVRRRGQEARLRCSPMKGHSHVYWYRQLPEEGLKFMVYLQKENIIDESGMPKERFSAEFPKEGPSILRIQQVVRGDSAAYFCASSTSDGHNEQFFGPGTRLTVL.